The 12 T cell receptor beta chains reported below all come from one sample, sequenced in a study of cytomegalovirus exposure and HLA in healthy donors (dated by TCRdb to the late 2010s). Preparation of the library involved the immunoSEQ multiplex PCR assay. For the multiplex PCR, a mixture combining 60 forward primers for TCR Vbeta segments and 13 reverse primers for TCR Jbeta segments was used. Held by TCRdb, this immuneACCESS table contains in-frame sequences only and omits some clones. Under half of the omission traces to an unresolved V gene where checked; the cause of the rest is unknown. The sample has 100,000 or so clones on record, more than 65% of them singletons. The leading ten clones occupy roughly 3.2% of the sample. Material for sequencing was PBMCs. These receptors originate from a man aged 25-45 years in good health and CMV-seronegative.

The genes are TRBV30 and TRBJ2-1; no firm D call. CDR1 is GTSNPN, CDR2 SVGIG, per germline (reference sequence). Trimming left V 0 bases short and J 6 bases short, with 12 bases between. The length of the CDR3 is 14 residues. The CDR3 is CAWSVRSLGNEQFF. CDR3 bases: TGTGCCTGGAGTGTGAGATCCCTAGGCAATGAGCAGTTCTTC.

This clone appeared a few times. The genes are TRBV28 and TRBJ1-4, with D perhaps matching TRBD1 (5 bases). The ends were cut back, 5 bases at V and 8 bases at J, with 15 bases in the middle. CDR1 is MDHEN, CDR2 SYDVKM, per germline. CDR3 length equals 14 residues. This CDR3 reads CASSRQSSREKLFF. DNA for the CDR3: TGTGCCAGCAGTCGACAGTCGAGTCGGGAAAAACTGTTTTTT.

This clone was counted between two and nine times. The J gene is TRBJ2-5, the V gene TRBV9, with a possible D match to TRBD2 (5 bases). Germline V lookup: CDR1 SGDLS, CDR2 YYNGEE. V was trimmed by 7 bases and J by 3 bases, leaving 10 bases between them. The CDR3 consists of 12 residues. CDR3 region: CASATREETQYF. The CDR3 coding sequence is TGTGCCAGCGCGACGAGGGAAGAGACCCAGTACTTC.

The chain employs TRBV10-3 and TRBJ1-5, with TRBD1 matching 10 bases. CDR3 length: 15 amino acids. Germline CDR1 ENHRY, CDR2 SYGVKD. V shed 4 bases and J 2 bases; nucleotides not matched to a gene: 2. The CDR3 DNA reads TGTGCCATCAGTGCCGGGACAGGGGGCAATCAGCCCCAGCATTTT. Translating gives CAISAGTGGNQPQHF.

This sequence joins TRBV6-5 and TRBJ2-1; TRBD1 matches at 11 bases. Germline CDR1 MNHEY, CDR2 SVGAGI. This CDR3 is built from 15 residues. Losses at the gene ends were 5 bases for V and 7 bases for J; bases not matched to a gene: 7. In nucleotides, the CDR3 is TGTGCCAGCAGTCAGGACAGGGGGCTCTGGAATGAGCAGTTCTTC. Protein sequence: CASSQDRGLWNEQFF.

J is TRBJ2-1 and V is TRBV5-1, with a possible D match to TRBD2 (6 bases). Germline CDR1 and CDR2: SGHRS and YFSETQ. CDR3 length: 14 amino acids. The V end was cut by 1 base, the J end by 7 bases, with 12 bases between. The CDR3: CASSLLRETNEQFF. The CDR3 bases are TGCGCCAGCAGCTTGCTTCGGGAGACGAATGAGCAGTTCTTC.

In nucleotides, the CDR3 is TGTGCCAGCAGCGTAGATGGACATAGATCTGGAAACACCATATATTTT. Translating it yields CASSVDGHRSGNTIYF. The chain uses TRBV9 and TRBJ1-3; TRBD1 might be the D (5 bases). The V end lost 0 bases, the J end lost 1 base, and 11 bases lay between the germline ends. The CDR3 runs 16 residues. Looked up from germline, CDR1 is SGDLS and CDR2 is YYNGEE.

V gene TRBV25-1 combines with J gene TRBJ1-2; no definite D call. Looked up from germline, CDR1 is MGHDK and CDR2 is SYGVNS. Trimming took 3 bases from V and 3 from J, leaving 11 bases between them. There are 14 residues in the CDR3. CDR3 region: CASSDAARDYGYTF. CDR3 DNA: TGTGCCAGCAGTGACGCTGCGAGAGACTATGGCTACACCTTC.

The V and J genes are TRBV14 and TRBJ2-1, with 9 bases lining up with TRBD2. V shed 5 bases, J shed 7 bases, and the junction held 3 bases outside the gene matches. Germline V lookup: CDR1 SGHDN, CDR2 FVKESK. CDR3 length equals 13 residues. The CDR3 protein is CASSWGLANEQFF. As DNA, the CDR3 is TGTGCCAGCAGCTGGGGACTAGCAAATGAGCAGTTCTTC.

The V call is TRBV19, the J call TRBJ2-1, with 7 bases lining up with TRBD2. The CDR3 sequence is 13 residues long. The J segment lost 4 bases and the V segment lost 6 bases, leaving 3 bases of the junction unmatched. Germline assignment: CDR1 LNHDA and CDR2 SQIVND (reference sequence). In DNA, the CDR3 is TGTGCCAGTAGCGGGAGGAGGTACAATGAGCAGTTCTTC. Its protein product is CASSGRRYNEQFF. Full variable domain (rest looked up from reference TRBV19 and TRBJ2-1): DGGITQSPKYLFRKEGQNVTLSCEQNLNHDAMYWYRQDPGQGLRLIYYSQIVNDFQKGDIAEGYSVSREKKESFPLTVTSAQKNPTAFYLCASSGRRYNEQFFGPGTRLTVL.

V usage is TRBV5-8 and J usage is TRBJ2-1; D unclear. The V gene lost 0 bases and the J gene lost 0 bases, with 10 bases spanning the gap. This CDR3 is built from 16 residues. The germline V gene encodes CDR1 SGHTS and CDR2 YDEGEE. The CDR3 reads CASSLANSLSYNEQFF. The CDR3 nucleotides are TGTGCCAGCAGCTTGGCAAACAGTCTCTCCTACAATGAGCAGTTCTTC.

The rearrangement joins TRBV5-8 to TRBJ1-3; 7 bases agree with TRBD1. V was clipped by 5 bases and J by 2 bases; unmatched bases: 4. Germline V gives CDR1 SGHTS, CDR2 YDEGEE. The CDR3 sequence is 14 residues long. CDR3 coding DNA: TGTGCCAGCAGTCTTACAGGGGCTGGAAACACCATATATTTT. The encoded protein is CASSLTGAGNTIYF.